One and the same sample provided the 9 T cell receptor beta chains below, sequenced in a study of technical replicates of blood from a few donors. Method: immunoSEQ multiplex PCR; TCRdb's copy keeps in-frame clones and lacks some. The profile covers more than 50,000 clones, with about 83% appearing a single time and around 5.2% taken by the ten largest. Sequencing was carried out using PBMCs. These TCRs come from a human donor in good health. Some clones in this sample may be carry-over from other donors' samples.

The chain uses TRBV21-1 and TRBJ2-1; the table's TRBD2 call for D was not verified on the DNA. TRBV21-1 is flagged as a pseudogene. CDR3 size: 15 residues. In DNA, the CDR3 is TGTGCCAGCAGCGCTGCGGGAGTTGTAGGCGGTGAGCAGTTCTTC. Protein product: CASSAAGVVGGEQFF.

This chain connects TRBV19 to TRBJ2-1; TRBD1 agrees at 7 bases. CDR3 length: 14 residues. Germline CDR1 reads LNHDA; CDR2 reads SQIVND (reference sequence). J was trimmed by 8 bases and V by 6 bases; bases with no gene match: 10. This CDR3 is CASRVGGARDEQFF. The CDR3 nucleotides read TGTGCCAGTAGAGTAGGGGGCGCACGGGATGAGCAGTTCTTC.

The sample holds one count of this clone. The chain uses TRBV5-5 and TRBJ1-4, with 7 bases matching TRBD1. This CDR3 contains 15 residues. Germline CDR1 reads SGHKS; CDR2 reads YYEKEE (reference sequence). The ends lost 4 bases at V and 3 bases at J; junction bases unmatched: 6. The CDR3 DNA reads TGTGCCAGCAGCAAAGACAGGGTCTCTAATGAAAAACTGTTTTTT. Its protein product is CASSKDRVSNEKLFF.

The chain uses TRBV7-3 and TRBJ1-1; D may be TRBD1 (6 bases). Germline loops: CDR1 SGHTA, CDR2 FQGTGA. Trimming took off 7 bases at V and 1 base at J, with 16 bases between the two ends. The CDR3 is made up of 15 amino acids. The chain's CDR3 is CASTLRRQENTEAFF. The CDR3 DNA reads as TGTGCCAGCACCCTCAGACGACAGGAGAACACTGAAGCTTTCTTT.

The chain employs TRBV7-2 and TRBJ2-1; TRBD2 aligns across 12 bases. CDR1 is SGHTA and CDR2 is FQGNSA in the germline V gene. J lost 5 bases, V lost 4 bases, and 3 bases had no gene match. This CDR3 comprises 15 residues. The CDR3 spells CASSSTSGGHNEQFF. The CDR3 DNA reads as TGTGCCAGCAGCTCGACTAGCGGGGGCCACAATGAGCAGTTCTTC.

The V call is TRBV7-2, the J call TRBJ1-2; 7 bases map to TRBD1. J was trimmed by 0 bases and V by 3 bases; bases with no gene match: 7. The CDR3 totals 16 residues. Germline V gene lookup returns CDR1 SGHTA and CDR2 FQGNSA. The CDR3 nucleotides read TGTGCCAGCAGCTTGATGGGACAGAGACCTAACTATGGCTACACCTTC. It translates to CASSLMGQRPNYGYTF.

The gene calls are TRBV10-3 and TRBJ2-7; 9 bases fit TRBD1. V dropped 7 bases and J dropped 5; count of bases not matched to a gene: 3. Germline V gene lookup returns CDR1 ENHRY and CDR2 SYGVKD. The CDR3 length is 12 residues. CDR3 sequence: CAITGQGHEQYF. In DNA, the CDR3 is TGTGCCATCACGGGACAGGGACACGAGCAGTACTTC.

V is TRBV7-3 and J is TRBJ2-1; 13 bases are shared with TRBD2. The CDR3 totals 14 residues. Germline V gene data show CDR1 as SGHTA and CDR2 as FQGTGA. V gave up 2 bases and J gave up 15 bases; unmatched junction bases: 7. This CDR3 reads CASSLGTSGGDPFF. The DNA for the CDR3 is TGTGCCAGCAGCTTAGGTACTAGCGGGGGGGATCCGTTCTTC.

The chain is built from TRBV7-8 and TRBJ1-1, with 9 bases fitting TRBD1. The ends lost 2 bases at V and 7 bases at J; junction bases unmatched: 5. The CDR3 has 14 residues. Germline assignment: CDR1 SGHVS and CDR2 FQNEAQ. In DNA form, the CDR3 reads TGTGCCAGCAGCTTAAACAGGGGGCTGGGTGAAGCTTTCTTT. Encoded protein: CASSLNRGLGEAFF.